This is a list of T cell receptor beta chains from one sample in a study of early T cells in non-severe SARS-CoV-2 infection. In TCRdb, the 5' RACE reads were re-called with MiXCR into one record per CDR3 protein. The repertoire has some 26,000 distinct CDR3 sequences, less than 4.5% of them found once; the top ten carry approximately 5.6%. Sample: whole blood. The receptors come from an adult who was a healthcare worker with PCR-confirmed SARS-CoV-2 infection or an uninfected control (not recorded which). Both conserved end residues are part of each CDR3. Fields, in order: D gene, clone size, V gene, J gene, CDR3 DNA, CDR3 protein. A D gene is named only where the DNA matches it firmly. Some rows have no size entry. The others give once, few or many, or a class for an expanded clone.

>TRBD2|many|TRBV20-1|TRBJ2-5
TGCAGTGCTAGAGACCCGACTAGCGGGGATCAAGAGACCCAGTACTTC
CSARDPTSGDQETQYF
>NA|NA|TRBV4-3|TRBJ1-4
TGCGCCAGCAGCCAAGATTTCGGCACCGCTAATGAAAAACTGTTTTTT
CASSQDFGTANEKLFF
>TRBD1|many|TRBV29-1|TRBJ2-7
TGCAGCGTTGAGACAGGGGGCTACGAGCAGTACTTC
CSVETGGYEQYF
>NA|many|TRBV5-4|TRBJ2-5
TGTGCCAGCAGTTTGCTAGCAGAAGAGACCCAGTACTTC
CASSLLAEETQYF
>TRBD1|many|TRBV20-1|TRBJ2-1
TGCAGTGCTAGAGTTGTGGGACAGAGATACAATGAGCAGTTCTTC
CSARVVGQRYNEQFF
>NA|medium-sized|TRBV20-1|TRBJ2-7
TGCAGTGCCGGACAGTACGAGCAGTACTTC
CSAGQYEQYF
>NA|many|TRBV7-2|TRBJ2-1
TGTGCCAGCAGCTTAGCGGCAGAACCGTACAATGAGCAGTTCTTC
CASSLAAEPYNEQFF
>TRBD1|many|TRBV3-1|TRBJ1-2
TGTGCCAGCAGCCTCAGGACAGGGGCTGGCTACACCTTC
CASSLRTGAGYTF
>TRBD2|many|TRBV10-3|TRBJ2-5
TGTGCCATCAGTGAGTCGGGACGACTAGCGGGAACGGGCGAGACCCAGTACTTC
CAISESGRLAGTGETQYF
>TRBD2|many|TRBV6-6|TRBJ2-5
TGTGCCAGCAGACCGGGAGGAGAAATTAAGTCCCAGTACTTC
CASRPGGEIKSQYF
>NA|many|TRBV30|TRBJ2-1
TGTGCCTGGAGTCTTCTTGAGCAGTTCTTC
CAWSLLEQFF
>TRBD1|many|TRBV7-9|TRBJ2-1
TGTGCCAGCAGCCCTGGACAGGGAACAGCACTGTTCTTC
CASSPGQGTALFF
>NA|many|TRBV18|TRBJ2-7
TGTGCCAGCTCACCACCGGGGGTATACACCTACGAGCAGTACTTC
CASSPPGVYTYEQYF
>TRBD1|medium-sized|TRBV27|TRBJ1-1
TGTGCCAGCAAGGGACAGGGAGGTGAGACTGAAGCTTTCTTT
CASKGQGGETEAFF
>NA|many|TRBV19|TRBJ2-1
TGTGCCAGTAGTATAGGGGGTGGCGCTAACAATGAGCAGTTCTTC
CASSIGGGANNEQFF
>NA|many|TRBV20-1|TRBJ1-5
TGCAGTGCTAGGAGAGGGAATCAGCCCCAGCATTTT
CSARRGNQPQHF
>NA|many|TRBV6-5|TRBJ1-4
TGTGCCAGCAGCCAGTACGTGACGGGGGGCAATGAAAAACTGTTTTTT
CASSQYVTGGNEKLFF
>TRBD1|many|TRBV7-6|TRBJ2-3
TGTGCCAGCAGCCCCAGACAGGGGAGAGATACGCAGTATTTT
CASSPRQGRDTQYF
>NA|many|TRBV19|TRBJ1-5
TGTGCCAGTAGTACCGAAGCCAGGCAGCCCCAGCATTTT
CASSTEARQPQHF
>NA|many|TRBV7-9|TRBJ2-1
TGTGCCAGCAGCCCCTGGACAGACAATGAGCAGTTCTTC
CASSPWTDNEQFF
>NA|many|TRBV10-3|TRBJ2-1
TGTGCCATCGGACAGAACAATGAGCAGTTCTTC
CAIGQNNEQFF
>NA|many|TRBV7-2|TRBJ1-2
TGTGCCGCGGTGGGCAACTATGGCTACACCTTC
CAAVGNYGYTF
>NA|many|TRBV7-6|TRBJ2-2
TGTGCCAGCAGCCCCGAGGACGGGGAGCTGTTTTTT
CASSPEDGELFF
>NA|many|TRBV7-9|TRBJ2-7
TGTGCCAGCAGCTTCGGGGGCGCCGAGCAGTACTTC
CASSFGGAEQYF
>NA|many|TRBV12-3/TRBV12-4|TRBJ2-2
TGTGCCAGCAGTGAAAGTGGAGCTAACACCGGGGAGCTGTTTTTT
CASSESGANTGELFF
>TRBD2|many|TRBV9|TRBJ2-5
TGTGCCAGCAGCACGGGACTAGCGGGGGGGCCGCCCCAAGAGACCCAGTACTTC
CASSTGLAGGPPQETQYF
>NA|many|TRBV11-2|TRBJ2-2
TGTGCCAGCAGCGCAGTACATATGGATACCGGGGAGCTGTTTTTT
CASSAVHMDTGELFF
>TRBD2|few|TRBV7-3|TRBJ2-6
TGTGCCAGCAGCCCCCGTTTGGGCGGGGGAACTGGGGCCAACGTCCTGACTTTC
CASSPRLGGGTGANVLTF